This is a list of T cell receptor beta chains from one sample in a study of CD8 T cells in ankylosing spondylitis. TCRdb itself ran the 5' RACE reads through MiXCR, one entry per CDR3 protein. The sample holds roughly 7,300 distinct CDR3 sequences, roughly 7.7% seen once. Material for sequencing was blood, either unsorted or a sorted T cell fraction (not recorded which). These receptors came from a male donor with ankylosing spondylitis or in good health (not recorded which). Each CDR3 is given with its conserved first and last residue. D genes are given only for firm matches. Only some rows state a clone size, as once, few, many or a class for expanded clones.

clone size	D gene	V gene	J gene	CDR3 protein	CDR3 DNA
medium-sized	.	TRBV9	TRBJ1-1	CASSVDGGSPEAFF	TGTGCCAGCAGCGTAGACGGGGGATCCCCTGAAGCTTTCTTT
many	TRBD2	TRBV9	TRBJ2-3	CASSVERGADTQYF	TGTGCCAGCAGCGTAGAACGGGGGGCAGATACGCAGTATTTT
few	TRBD2	TRBV9	TRBJ2-3	CASSGLQLSGGARDTQYF	TGTGCCAGCAGCGGGCTCCAGCTTAGCGGGGGGGCCAGAGATACGCAGTATTTT
many	TRBD2	TRBV9	TRBJ2-1	CASSVGASGGYEQFF	TGTGCCAGCAGCGTAGGGGCTAGCGGGGGCTATGAGCAGTTCTTC
.	.	TRBV9	TRBJ2-1	CASSGRLTCGSYNEQFF	TGTGCCAGCAGCGGAAGGTTAACTTGCGGGTCCTACAATGAGCAGTTCTTC
many	.	TRBV9	TRBJ1-2	CASSVAGGANYGYTF	TGTGCCAGCAGCGTAGCTGGCGGGGCCAACTATGGCTACACCTTC
many	TRBD2	TRBV9	TRBJ2-3	CASSVGLKAGGSTDTQYF	TGTGCCAGCAGCGTGGGGCTAAAAGCGGGGGGGAGCACAGATACGCAGTATTTT
many	TRBD2	TRBV9	TRBJ2-1	CASSAPRAGGPSYNEQFF	TGTGCCAGCAGCGCCCCGAGAGCGGGAGGGCCCTCGTACAATGAGCAGTTCTTC
medium-sized	.	TRBV9	TRBJ1-1	CASSVGRNTEAFF	TGTGCCAGCAGCGTTGGGAGGAACACTGAAGCTTTCTTT
many	.	TRBV9	TRBJ2-3	CASSVAAGTSTDTQYF	TGTGCCAGCAGCGTAGCTGCCGGAACTAGCACAGATACGCAGTATTTT
.	TRBD2	TRBV9	TRBJ2-2	CASSATGTSGRVGTGELFF	TGTGCCAGCAGCGCGACCGGGACTAGCGGGAGGGTGGGCACCGGGGAGCTGTTTTTT
.	TRBD2	TRBV9	TRBJ2-1	CASSVSGTSGSYNEQFF	TGTGCCAGCAGCGTATCGGGGACTAGCGGGAGCTACAATGAGCAGTTCTTC
many	.	TRBV9	TRBJ2-3	CASSVPADPSTDTQYF	TGTGCCAGCAGCGTTCCGGCGGACCCAAGCACAGATACGCAGTATTTT
.	.	TRBV9	TRBJ2-2	CASSAVTGELFF	TGTGCCAGCAGCGCGGTCACCGGGGAGCTGTTTTTT
.	TRBD1	TRBV9	TRBJ2-1	CASSVAGNRGLYNEQFF	TGTGCCAGCAGCGTAGCCGGTAACAGGGGGCTCTACAATGAGCAGTTCTTC
.	TRBD2	TRBV9	TRBJ2-1	CASSSSEREASYNEQFF	TGTGCCAGCAGCTCCAGCGAGCGGGAGGCCTCCTACAATGAGCAGTTCTTC
many	.	TRBV9	TRBJ2-3	CASSVGQVSDTQYF	TGTGCCAGCAGCGTCGGGCAGGTCTCGGATACGCAGTATTTT
few	.	TRBV21-1	TRBJ1-4	CAKQGSNEKLFF	TGTGCCAAACAGGGGTCTAATGAAAAACTGTTTTTT
.	TRBD2	TRBV9	TRBJ2-5	CASSVEASGRSQETQYF	TGTGCCAGCAGCGTAGAGGCTAGCGGGAGAAGCCAAGAGACCCAGTACTTC
.	.	TRBV9	TRBJ2-3	CASSTADTQYF	TGTGCCAGCTCTACGGCTGATACGCAGTATTTT
medium-sized	.	TRBV9	TRBJ1-5	CASSEGQVFQPQHF	TGTGCCAGCAGCGAGGGGCAAGTATTTCAGCCCCAGCATTTT
medium-sized	.	TRBV9	TRBJ2-3	CASSVETASTDTQYF	TGTGCCAGCAGCGTGGAGACGGCCAGCACAGATACGCAGTATTTT
.	.	TRBV9	TRBJ2-1	CASSPPSSYNEQFF	TGTGCCAGCAGCCCCCCAAGTAGTTACAATGAGCAGTTCTTC
many	TRBD1	TRBV9	TRBJ1-5	CASSETGSNQPQHF	TGTGCCAGCAGCGAGACAGGGAGCAATCAGCCCCAGCATTTT
.	TRBD2	TRBV9	TRBJ2-1	CASSVSGGAGDEQFF	TGTGCCAGCAGCGTTAGCGGGGGCGCGGGAGATGAGCAGTTCTTC